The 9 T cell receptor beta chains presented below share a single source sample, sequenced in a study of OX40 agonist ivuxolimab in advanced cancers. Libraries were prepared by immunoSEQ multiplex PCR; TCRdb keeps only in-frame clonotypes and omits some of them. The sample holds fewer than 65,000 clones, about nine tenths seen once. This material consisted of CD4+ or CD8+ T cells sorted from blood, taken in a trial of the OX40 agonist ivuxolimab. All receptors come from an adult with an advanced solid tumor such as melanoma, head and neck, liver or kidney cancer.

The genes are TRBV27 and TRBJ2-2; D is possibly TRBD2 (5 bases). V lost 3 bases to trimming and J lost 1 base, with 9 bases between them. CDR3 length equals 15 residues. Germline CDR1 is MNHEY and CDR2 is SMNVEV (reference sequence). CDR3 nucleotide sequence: TGTGCCAGCAGTTTGACGGGGTTGAACACCGGGGAGCTGTTTTTT. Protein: CASSLTGLNTGELFF.

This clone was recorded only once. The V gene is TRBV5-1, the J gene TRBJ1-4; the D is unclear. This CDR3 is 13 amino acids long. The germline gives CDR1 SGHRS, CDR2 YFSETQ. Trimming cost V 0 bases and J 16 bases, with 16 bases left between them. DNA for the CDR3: TGCGCCAGCAGCTTGGTAGGTCAGTCAACTCGGTTTTTT. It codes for CASSLVGQSTRFF.

CDR3 coding DNA: TGTGCCAGCAGCTTAGGGCAGGGAGATAGCAATCAGCCCCAGCATTTT. Its protein product is CASSLGQGDSNQPQHF. The V and J genes are TRBV11-2 and TRBJ1-5; tentative D call: TRBD1 (5 bases). Germline values: CDR1 SGHAT, CDR2 FQNNGV. V was cut by 1 base and J by 0 bases, with 10 bases left in between. This CDR3 has 16 residues.

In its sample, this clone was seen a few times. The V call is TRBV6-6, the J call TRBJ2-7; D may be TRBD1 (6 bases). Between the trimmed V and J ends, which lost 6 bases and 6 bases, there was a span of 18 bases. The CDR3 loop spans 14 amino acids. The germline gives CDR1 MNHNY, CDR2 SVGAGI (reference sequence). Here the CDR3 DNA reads TGTGCCAGCAGCCCCGGGACAAGAGGGCTCGAGCAGTACTTC. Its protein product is CASSPGTRGLEQYF.

CDR3 protein: CAWSEGYGQYF. CDR3 coding DNA: TGTGCCTGGAGTGAGGGATATGGGCAGTATTTT. The rearrangement joins TRBV30 to TRBJ2-3; unclear D gene. The CDR3 extends over 11 amino acids. V lost 1 base to trimming and J lost 11 bases, with 10 bases between them. Germline CDR1 is GTSNPN and CDR2 is SVGIG (reference sequence). Full variable domain (remainder filled in from reference TRBV30 and TRBJ2-3): SQTIHQWPATLVQPVGSPLSLECTVEGTSNPNLYWYRQAAGRGLQLLFYSVGIGQISSEVPQNLSASRPQDRQFILSSKKLLLSDSGFYLCAWSEGYGQYFGPGTRLTVL.

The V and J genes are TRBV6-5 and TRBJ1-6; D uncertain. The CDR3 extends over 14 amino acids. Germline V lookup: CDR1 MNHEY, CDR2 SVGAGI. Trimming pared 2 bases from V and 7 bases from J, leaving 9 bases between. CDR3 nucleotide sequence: TGTGCCAGCAGTTACGGCCTGGGAAATTCACCCCTCCACTTT. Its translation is CASSYGLGNSPLHF.

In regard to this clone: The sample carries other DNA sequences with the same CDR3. Written as DNA, the CDR3 is TGTGCCAGCAGAGGACAGGGGGCCTACAATGAGCAGTTCTTC. Its translation is CASRGQGAYNEQFF. This chain joins TRBV6-1 and TRBJ2-1; 10 nucleotides line up with TRBD1. The CDR3 extends over 14 amino acids. Germline V gene sequence: CDR1 MNHNS, CDR2 SASEGT. J was trimmed by 2 bases and V by 6 bases; bases with no gene match: 1.

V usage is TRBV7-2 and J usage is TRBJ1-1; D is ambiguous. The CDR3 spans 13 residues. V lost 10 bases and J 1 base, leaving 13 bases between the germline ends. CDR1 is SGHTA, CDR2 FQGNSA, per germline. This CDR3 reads CATNRRENTEAFF. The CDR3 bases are TGTGCCACTAATCGGAGGGAGAACACTGAAGCTTTCTTT.

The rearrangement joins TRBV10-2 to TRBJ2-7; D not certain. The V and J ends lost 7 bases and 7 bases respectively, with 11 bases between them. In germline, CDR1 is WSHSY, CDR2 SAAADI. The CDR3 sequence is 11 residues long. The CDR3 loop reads CASTNFGEQYF. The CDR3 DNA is TGCGCCAGCACCAATTTCGGGGAGCAGTACTTC.